This T cell receptor (beta chain) came from a study of graft-versus-host responses after intestinal transplantation. Turning to the study itself: Those transplanted obtained multivisceral, liver-intestinal, or isolated intestinal grafts. Induction with anti-thymocyte globulin, then tacrolimus and steroids for approximately three years, was given to all recipients.

Study-wide results and caveats: Clonal ratios of graft-versus-host to host-versus-graft in allografts were high for patients exhibiting graft-donor T cell macrochimerism. Peak circulating GvH clone levels were associated with early post-transplant HvG declines.

Generated by immunoSEQ multiplex PCR, the TCRdb table keeps only in-frame clones and is missing some. There are 150,000 or so clones in the sample; about nine tenths occur only once, and 0.15% to 0.2% lies in the top ten. As regards this clone: Its target is not known.

The CDR3 extends over 13 amino acids. V lost 2 bases and J 4 bases, leaving 6 bases between the germline ends. Per germline, CDR1 SEHNR and CDR2 FQNEAQ (reference sequence). This receptor was obtained from a human donor who received an intestinal transplant. The V gene is TRBV7-9, the J gene TRBJ1-3; D remains unclear. This material consisted of unstimulated CD4+ T cells sorted from spleen or lymph node cells, taken before intestinal transplant. In nucleotides, the CDR3 is TGTGCCAGCAGCTTAATCTCCGGAAACACCATATATTTT. As protein: CASSLISGNTIYF.